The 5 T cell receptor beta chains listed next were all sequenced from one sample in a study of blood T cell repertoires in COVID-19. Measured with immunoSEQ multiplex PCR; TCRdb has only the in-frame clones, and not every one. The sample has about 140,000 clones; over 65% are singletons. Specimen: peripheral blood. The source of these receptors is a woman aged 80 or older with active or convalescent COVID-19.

CDR3 loop: CASSMDGRSSYEQYF. The DNA for the CDR3 is TGCGCCAGCAGCATGGACGGGAGGAGCTCCTACGAGCAGTACTTC. The chain uses TRBV5-1 and TRBJ2-7; 7 nucleotides align to TRBD2. The V gene end was trimmed by 4 bases and the J gene end by 0 bases; junction bases not matched to a gene: 7. Germline CDR1 is SGHRS and CDR2 is YFSETQ. The CDR3 length is 15 residues.

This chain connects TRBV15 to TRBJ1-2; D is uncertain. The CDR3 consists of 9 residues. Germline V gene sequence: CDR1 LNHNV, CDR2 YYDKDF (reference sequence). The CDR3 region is CAYQAGYTF. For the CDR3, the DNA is TGTGCTTACCAAGCCGGCTACACCTTC.

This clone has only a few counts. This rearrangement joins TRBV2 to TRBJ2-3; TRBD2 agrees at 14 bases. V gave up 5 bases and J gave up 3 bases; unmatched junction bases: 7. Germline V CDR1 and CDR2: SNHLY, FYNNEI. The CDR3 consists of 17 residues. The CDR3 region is CASSPLTSGGVTDTQYF. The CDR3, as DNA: TGTGCCAGCAGTCCCTTGACTAGCGGGGGGGTGACAGATACGCAGTATTTT.

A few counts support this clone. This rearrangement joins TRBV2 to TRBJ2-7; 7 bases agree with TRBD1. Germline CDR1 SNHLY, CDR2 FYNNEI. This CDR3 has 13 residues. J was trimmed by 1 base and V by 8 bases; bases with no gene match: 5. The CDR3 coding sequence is TGTGCCAGCCACCCGACAGGGTCCTACGAGCAGTACTTC. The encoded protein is CASHPTGSYEQYF. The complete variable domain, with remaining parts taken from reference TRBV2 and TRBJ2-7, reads EPEVTQTPSHQVTQMGQEVILRCVPISNHLYFYWYRQILGQKVEFLVSFYNNEISEKSEIFDDQFSVERPDGSNFTLKIRSTKLEDSAMYFCASHPTGSYEQYFGPGTRLTVT.

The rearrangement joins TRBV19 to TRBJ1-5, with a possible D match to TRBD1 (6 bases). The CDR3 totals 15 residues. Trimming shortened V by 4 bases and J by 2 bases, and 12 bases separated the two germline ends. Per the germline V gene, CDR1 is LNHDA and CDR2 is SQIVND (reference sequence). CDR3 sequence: CASSKTGLGNQPQHF. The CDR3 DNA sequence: TGTGCCAGTAGTAAAACAGGGTTGGGCAATCAGCCCCAGCATTTT.